This TCR beta chain was recovered during a study of OX40 agonist ivuxolimab in advanced cancers. Only one count was recorded for this clone. Measured with immunoSEQ multiplex PCR; TCRdb has only the in-frame clones, and not every one. The sample holds about 70,000 clones; about 81% are singletons and the top ten take 5%. The material sequenced was CD4+ or CD8+ T cells sorted from blood, taken in a trial of the OX40 agonist ivuxolimab. This receptor was identified in an adult with an advanced solid tumor such as melanoma, head and neck, liver or kidney cancer.

The CDR3 sequence is CASNPTGMDQPQHF. The CDR3 bases are TGTGCCAGCAACCCGACAGGGATGGATCAGCCCCAGCATTTT. The chain couples TRBV5-8 to TRBJ1-5, with TRBD1 identical over 7 bases. Losses at the gene ends were 6 bases for V and 5 bases for J; bases not matched to a gene: 8. The CDR3 is made up of 14 amino acids. Germline V gene data show CDR1 as SGHTS and CDR2 as YDEGEE.